Below are 3 T cell receptor beta chains sequenced from a single sample in a study of OX40 agonist ivuxolimab in advanced cancers. Generated by immunoSEQ multiplex PCR, the TCRdb table keeps only in-frame clones and is missing some. This sample yields under 80,000 clones, of which more than 75% are seen a single time; approximately 0.66% belongs to the top ten. The input for sequencing was CD4+ or CD8+ T cells sorted from blood, taken in a trial of the OX40 agonist ivuxolimab. The source of these receptors is an adult with an advanced solid tumor such as melanoma, head and neck, liver or kidney cancer.

V is TRBV10-1 and J is TRBJ2-1, with D perhaps matching TRBD2 (5 bases). Germline V gives CDR1 WNHNN, CDR2 SYGVQD (reference sequence). Trimming removed 3 bases from V and 8 bases from J, with 17 bases in between. CDR3 length equals 15 residues. The CDR3 nucleotides read TGCGCCAGCAGTGATTACATCGGAGGAGCCTATGAGCAGTTCTTC. Protein product: CASSDYIGGAYEQFF.

The chain recombines TRBV5-1 with TRBJ2-5; D possibly matches TRBD1 or TRBD2 (5 bases each). CDR1 SGHRS and CDR2 YFSETQ come from the germline V gene. V gave up 4 bases and J gave up 4 bases, with 20 bases separating them. CDR3 length: 16 residues. CDR3 loop: CASSALGGRAGETQYF. The CDR3 DNA reads TGCGCCAGCAGCGCCCTTGGGGGACGGGCCGGAGAGACCCAGTACTTC. The full variable domain, with the rest looked up from reference TRBV5-1 and TRBJ2-5, is KAGVTQTPRYLIKTRGQQVTLSCSPISGHRSVSWYQQTPGQGLQFLFEYFSETQRNKGNFPGRFSGRQFSNSRSEMNVSTLELGDSALYLCASSALGGRAGETQYFGPGTRLLVL.

The rearrangement links TRBV20-1 to TRBJ1-5; no clear D gene. Deletions cut 3 bases from V and 9 bases from J, with 9 bases between. Germline CDR1 is DFQATT and CDR2 is SNEGSKA (reference sequence). CDR3 length: 11 residues. The DNA of the CDR3 is TGCAGTGCTAGTCTTGCGGGGCCCCAGCATTTT. It is translated as CSASLAGPQHF.